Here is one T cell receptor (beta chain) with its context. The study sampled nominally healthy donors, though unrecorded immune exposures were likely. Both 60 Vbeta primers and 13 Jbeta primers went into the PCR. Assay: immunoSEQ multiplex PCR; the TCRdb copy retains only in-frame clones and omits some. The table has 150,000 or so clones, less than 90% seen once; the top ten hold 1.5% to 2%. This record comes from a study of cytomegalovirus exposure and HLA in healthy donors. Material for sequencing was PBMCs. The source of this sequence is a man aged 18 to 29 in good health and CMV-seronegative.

CDR3 in amino acids: CASGMEGRVDTQYF. The DNA for the CDR3 is TGTGCCAGCGGGATGGAGGGCCGTGTAGATACGCAGTATTTT. The chain combines TRBV2 with TRBJ2-3; D may be TRBD2 (6 bases). This CDR3 region has 14 residues. The germline V and J ends were trimmed by 8 bases and 5 bases, with 17 bases remaining between them. CDR1 is SNHLY and CDR2 is FYNNEI in the germline V gene.